This TCR beta chain was sequenced in a study of PD-L1 blockade in urothelial cancer. Study summary: About 90% of the 29 patients were men who had bladder-origin urothelial cancer. Blood analysis occurred 3 weeks (second dose) and 6 weeks after treatment start.

Synthetic TCR analog templates were added to each PCR reaction. Libraries were prepared by immunoSEQ multiplex PCR; TCRdb keeps only in-frame clonotypes and omits some of them. Among 100,000 to 150,000 clones, about 84% were seen once, and the ten largest hold roughly 2.6%. The CDR3 has 17 residues. Trimming cost V 4 bases and J 8 bases, with 24 bases left between them. The germline V gene has CDR1 MDHEN and CDR2 SYDVKM. Time point here: peripheral blood 6 weeks after treatment start. The specimen comprised PBMCs, sampled around atezolizumab (anti-PD-L1) treatment. The V and J genes are TRBV28 and TRBJ2-1; D perhaps matches TRBD2 (7 bases). The receptor's source is a middle-aged man with urothelial cancer. The CDR3 sequence: CASSYLAEGGSVDEQFF. As DNA, the CDR3 is TGTGCCAGCAGTTATCTCGCGGAGGGGGGGTCCGTCGATGAGCAGTTCTTC. Combining the CDR3 with reference TRBV28 and TRBJ2-1 gives the whole variable domain DVKVTQSSRYLVKRTGEKVFLECVQDMDHENMFWYRQDPGLGLRLIYFSYDVKMKEKGDIPEGYSVSREKKERFSLILESASTNQTSMYLCASSYLAEGGSVDEQFFGPGTRLTVL.